These T cell receptor beta chains were read from a single sample in a study of human T cells and chemical hapten exposure. One entry per CDR3 protein results from TCRdb running MiXCR on the RACE reads. The repertoire holds approximately 84,000 distinct CDR3 sequences, roughly 10% seen once, with under 2.5% in the top ten. Here the sequenced sample was whole blood, taken in connection with sensitization to the hapten diphenylcyclopropenone (DPC). The source is a woman in her 30s with alopecia areata. Some clones in this sample may be carry-over from other donors' samples. CDR3s include the opening cysteine and the closing phenylalanine or tryptophan. Fields, in order: V gene, J gene, D gene, clone size, CDR3 protein, CDR3 DNA. The D gene is left open where the match is weak. The size of a clone is reported for some rows only, either as once, few or many, or as a class for expanded clones.

TRBV6-1	TRBJ2-1	TRBD2	few	CASPTLAGSFGSYNEQFF	TGTGCCAGCCCTACACTAGCGGGATCTTTCGGGTCCTACAATGAGCAGTTCTTC
TRBV11-2	TRBJ2-3	.	many	CASSLGGFGADTQYF	TGTGCCAGCAGCTTAGGGGGGTTTGGCGCAGATACGCAGTATTTT
TRBV15	TRBJ2-3	.	few	CATSRSMPRTDTQYF	TGTGCCACCAGCAGATCCATGCCCCGCACAGATACGCAGTATTTT
TRBV6-6	TRBJ2-5	TRBD2	many	CASSYGTTQETQYF	TGTGCCAGCAGTTACGGGACTACCCAAGAGACCCAGTACTTC
TRBV29-1	TRBJ2-7	TRBD1	few	CSVLTSGQYEQYF	TGCAGCGTTCTCACTTCGGGACAGTACGAGCAGTACTTC
TRBV4-2	TRBJ1-1	.	.	CASSQPSWAEAFF	TGTGCCAGCAGCCAACCTTCGTGGGCTGAAGCTTTCTTT
TRBV7-2	TRBJ2-2	TRBD2	.	CASSSTLERGRTGELFF	TGTGCCAGCAGCTCCACCCTGGAGCGGGGGAGGACCGGGGAGCTGTTTTTT
TRBV5-1	TRBJ1-1	.	few	CASRAGGNTEAFF	TGCGCCAGCAGGGCCGGCGGGAACACTGAAGCTTTCTTT
TRBV29-1	TRBJ1-1	.	many	CSTLKGQLNTEAFF	TGCAGCACCCTCAAAGGGCAATTGAACACTGAAGCTTTCTTT
TRBV10-3	TRBJ2-7	.	many	CAISESVGGPYEQYF	TGTGCCATCAGTGAGTCAGTGGGGGGCCCCTACGAGCAGTACTTC
TRBV18	TRBJ1-2	.	many	CASSPEHYGYTF	TGTGCCAGCTCACCGGAGCACTATGGCTACACCTTC
TRBV5-8	TRBJ2-2	TRBD1	.	CASRPGTVRTGELFF	TGTGCCAGCAGGCCCGGGACAGTCCGCACCGGGGAGCTGTTTTTT
TRBV3-1	TRBJ2-2	.	many	CASSIGGGELFF	TGTGCCAGCAGCATCGGGGGCGGGGAGCTGTTTTTT
TRBV20-1	TRBJ2-1	TRBD2	many	CSAPGLAANEQFF	TGCAGTGCCCCTGGACTAGCGGCCAATGAGCAGTTCTTC
TRBV9	TRBJ2-5	TRBD1	many	CASSVGLDRDQETQYF	TGTGCCAGCAGCGTGGGTCTTGACAGGGACCAAGAGACCCAGTACTTC
TRBV10-3	TRBJ2-3	.	many	CAISEVVAPDTQYF	TGTGCCATCAGTGAGGTAGTAGCACCAGATACGCAGTATTTT
TRBV4-3	TRBJ1-1	.	few	CASSQESGQGAEAFF	TGCGCCAGCAGCCAAGAGTCGGGCCAAGGGGCAGAAGCTTTCTTT